These T cell receptor beta chains were read from a single sample in a study of PD-L1 blockade in urothelial cancer. Using immunoSEQ multiplex PCR, the repertoire was profiled, and TCRdb retains in-frame clones only, with some absent. Of about 87,000 clones listed, 84% were seen once; the top ten hold around 1.9%. The specimen comprised PBMCs, sampled around atezolizumab (anti-PD-L1) treatment. These receptors came from a man between 60 and 70 years old with urothelial cancer. Each CDR3 is given with its conserved first and last residue. The order of the fields is clone size, D gene, J gene, V gene, CDR3 DNA, CDR3 protein. The D gene is left open where the match is weak. Rows give clone size only sometimes, using once, few, many, or a class for an expanded clone.

clone size: -
D gene: TRBD2
J gene: TRBJ2-1
V gene: TRBV2
CDR3 DNA: TGTGCCAGCAGCGGACTAGCGGGGTCCAATGAGCAGTTCTTC
CDR3 protein: CASSGLAGSNEQFF

clone size: -
D gene: TRBD1
J gene: TRBJ2-7
V gene: TRBV19
CDR3 DNA: TGTGCCAGTAGGACAGGACAGGGCGCGGGTGAGCAGTACTTC
CDR3 protein: CASRTGQGAGEQYF

clone size: -
D gene: -
J gene: TRBJ2-1
V gene: TRBV7-2
CDR3 DNA: TGTGCCAGCAGCACCGGGACATACAATGAGCAGTTCTTC
CDR3 protein: CASSTGTYNEQFF

clone size: -
D gene: TRBD1
J gene: TRBJ1-5
V gene: TRBV7-6
CDR3 DNA: TGTGCCAGCAGCCAGTCGACAGGGCGATGGGGCAATCAGCCCCAGCATTTT
CDR3 protein: CASSQSTGRWGNQPQHF

clone size: -
D gene: -
J gene: TRBJ2-7
V gene: TRBV28
CDR3 DNA: TGTGCCAGCAGCTCTCCCGTACAGTTTTACGAGCAGTACTTC
CDR3 protein: CASSSPVQFYEQYF

clone size: once
D gene: -
J gene: TRBJ1-1
V gene: TRBV5-1
CDR3 DNA: TGCGCCAGCAGCTCGTCGGGGGACACTGAAGCTTTCTTT
CDR3 protein: CASSSSGDTEAFF

clone size: -
D gene: TRBD2
J gene: TRBJ2-1
V gene: TRBV11-2
CDR3 DNA: TGTGCCAGCAGCTTAGTAACTAGCGGGAGCTACAATGAGCAGTTCTTC
CDR3 protein: CASSLVTSGSYNEQFF

clone size: -
D gene: -
J gene: TRBJ2-7
V gene: TRBV19
CDR3 DNA: TGTGCCAGTAGTCGAAGGACACTAACAAGCTCCTACGAGCAGTACTTC
CDR3 protein: CASSRRTLTSSYEQYF

clone size: -
D gene: -
J gene: TRBJ2-7
V gene: TRBV10-3
CDR3 DNA: TGTGCCATCAGTGGGAACCCCACAGGGACCTACGAGCAGTACTTC
CDR3 protein: CAISGNPTGTYEQYF

clone size: -
D gene: -
J gene: TRBJ2-3
V gene: TRBV7-9
CDR3 DNA: TGTGCCAGCAGCTTTTCCGGGGGCACAGATACGCAGTATTTT
CDR3 protein: CASSFSGGTDTQYF

clone size: -
D gene: TRBD2
J gene: TRBJ2-5
V gene: TRBV5-4
CDR3 DNA: TGTGCCAGCAGCTTCCCAACTAGCGGAGGGTACCAAGAGACCCAGTACTTC
CDR3 protein: CASSFPTSGGYQETQYF

clone size: few
D gene: TRBD1
J gene: TRBJ1-4
V gene: TRBV4-1
CDR3 DNA: TGCGCCAGCAGCCTAACAGGGGGGAGTGGAGAAAAACTGTTTTTT
CDR3 protein: CASSLTGGSGEKLFF

clone size: -
D gene: -
J gene: TRBJ1-2
V gene: TRBV9
CDR3 DNA: TGTGCCAGCAGCGTAGGGACAGATACTAACTATGGCTACACCTTC
CDR3 protein: CASSVGTDTNYGYTF

clone size: -
D gene: TRBD1
J gene: TRBJ2-1
V gene: TRBV9
CDR3 DNA: TGTGCCAGCAGCCCGAGAAGCGGTATCGGACAGGTGCAGTTCTTC
CDR3 protein: CASSPRSGIGQVQFF

clone size: -
D gene: -
J gene: TRBJ1-2
V gene: TRBV19
CDR3 DNA: TGTGCCAGTAGTATAGGCCCAGGGGCGGCCTATGGCTACACCTTC
CDR3 protein: CASSIGPGAAYGYTF

clone size: -
D gene: TRBD1
J gene: TRBJ2-2
V gene: TRBV19
CDR3 DNA: TGTGCCAGTAACTCTAGAGGGGGCGGGTACACCGGGGAGCTGTTTTTT
CDR3 protein: CASNSRGGGYTGELFF

clone size: -
D gene: TRBD1
J gene: TRBJ2-2
V gene: TRBV4-2
CDR3 DNA: TGTGCCAGCAGGCAAATCCCCCAGACAGGGGGCTCCGGGGAGCTGTTTTTT
CDR3 protein: CASRQIPQTGGSGELFF

clone size: once
D gene: TRBD1
J gene: TRBJ1-5
V gene: TRBV25-1
CDR3 DNA: TGTGCCAGCAGTCCGGGACAGGGGCGCAATCAGCCCCAGCATTTT
CDR3 protein: CASSPGQGRNQPQHF

clone size: few
D gene: -
J gene: TRBJ2-5
V gene: TRBV5-1
CDR3 DNA: TGCGCCAGCAGCTTGGGCCAGGCCCGAGAGACCCAGTACTTC
CDR3 protein: CASSLGQARETQYF

clone size: -
D gene: -
J gene: TRBJ2-2
V gene: TRBV5-1
CDR3 DNA: TGCGCCAGCGGTCGACAGGGAGGCGACACCGGGGAGCTGTTTTTT
CDR3 protein: CASGRQGGDTGELFF

clone size: -
D gene: -
J gene: TRBJ2-5
V gene: TRBV29-1
CDR3 DNA: TGCAGCGTTGGGACCAGGGTCCAAGAGACCCAGTACTTC
CDR3 protein: CSVGTRVQETQYF

clone size: -
D gene: TRBD2
J gene: TRBJ2-5
V gene: TRBV7-9
CDR3 DNA: TGTGCCAGCGACTTACCGGTAGCGGGAGCGTGGGAGACCCAGTACTTC
CDR3 protein: CASDLPVAGAWETQYF

clone size: -
D gene: TRBD1
J gene: TRBJ1-2
V gene: TRBV9
CDR3 DNA: TGTGCCAGCAGCGTTCCCGGGACAGGGACCTATGGCTACACCTTC
CDR3 protein: CASSVPGTGTYGYTF

clone size: once
D gene: TRBD2
J gene: TRBJ2-7
V gene: TRBV29-1
CDR3 DNA: TGCAGCGCCGGGACTAGCGGCTCCTACGAGCAGTACTTC
CDR3 protein: CSAGTSGSYEQYF

clone size: -
D gene: -
J gene: TRBJ2-3
V gene: TRBV7-7
CDR3 DNA: TGTGCCAGCAGCTTAGGGAGCGTAGCAACAGATACGCAGTATTTT
CDR3 protein: CASSLGSVATDTQYF

clone size: -
D gene: -
J gene: TRBJ2-7
V gene: TRBV7-2
CDR3 DNA: TGTGCCAGCAGCTTGCTGGGGGGCTACGAGCAGTACTTC
CDR3 protein: CASSLLGGYEQYF

clone size: few
D gene: TRBD2
J gene: TRBJ2-5
V gene: TRBV6-5
CDR3 DNA: TGTGCCAGCAGCCGCAGCGGGAGAGTTGAGACCCAGTACTTC
CDR3 protein: CASSRSGRVETQYF

clone size: -
D gene: TRBD1
J gene: TRBJ2-3
V gene: TRBV7-6
CDR3 DNA: TGTGCCAGCAGCTTTTATCAGGGGGCGTCATCAGATACGCAGTATTTT
CDR3 protein: CASSFYQGASSDTQYF

clone size: -
D gene: -
J gene: TRBJ1-5
V gene: TRBV30
CDR3 DNA: TGTGCCTGGAGTCCGGACTCGTCCGGGCGAGGGTGGCCCCAGCATTTT
CDR3 protein: CAWSPDSSGRGWPQHF

clone size: -
D gene: -
J gene: TRBJ1-5
V gene: TRBV5-1
CDR3 DNA: TGCGCCAGCAGCTTTGGGGGGGACAATCAGCCCCAGCATTTT
CDR3 protein: CASSFGGDNQPQHF

clone size: -
D gene: TRBD1
J gene: TRBJ2-3
V gene: TRBV7-2
CDR3 DNA: TGTGCCAGCAGCCAAAGCCGGGACAGGGGGCAAGATACGCAGTATTTT
CDR3 protein: CASSQSRDRGQDTQYF

clone size: -
D gene: TRBD2
J gene: TRBJ2-7
V gene: TRBV7-8
CDR3 DNA: TGTGCCAGCAGCTCTACAGAACTAGCGGGAGTGCACGAGCAGTACTTC
CDR3 protein: CASSSTELAGVHEQYF

clone size: -
D gene: -
J gene: TRBJ2-6
V gene: TRBV11-3
CDR3 DNA: TGTGCCAGCAGCTCAGGACGGGGCTCTGGGGCCAACGTCCTGACTTTC
CDR3 protein: CASSSGRGSGANVLTF

clone size: -
D gene: TRBD1
J gene: TRBJ1-2
V gene: TRBV6-6
CDR3 DNA: TGTGCCAGCAGTTACACGTCAGGGGGTGGCGGCTACACCTTC
CDR3 protein: CASSYTSGGGGYTF

clone size: -
D gene: -
J gene: TRBJ2-1
V gene: TRBV7-2
CDR3 DNA: TGTGCCAGCAGCCCGGACCGCGTGCGGGGTGGTGAGCAGTTCTTC
CDR3 protein: CASSPDRVRGGEQFF

clone size: -
D gene: -
J gene: TRBJ2-7
V gene: TRBV14
CDR3 DNA: TGTGCCAGCAGCCGGCTTGGGCCTTCCTACGAGCAGTACTTC
CDR3 protein: CASSRLGPSYEQYF

clone size: -
D gene: -
J gene: TRBJ2-5
V gene: TRBV6-4
CDR3 DNA: TGTGCCAGCAGGAACATACCCGAGGAGTACTTC
CDR3 protein: CASRNIPEEYF

clone size: -
D gene: TRBD2
J gene: TRBJ2-3
V gene: TRBV25-1
CDR3 DNA: TGTGCCAGCAGTCCCTCTGGGACTATGGGTCATTCGCAGTATTTT
CDR3 protein: CASSPSGTMGHSQYF

clone size: -
D gene: TRBD1
J gene: TRBJ2-7
V gene: TRBV7-9
CDR3 DNA: TGTGCCAGCAGCGCTCGGGACAGGCGTTCCTACGAGCAGTACTTC
CDR3 protein: CASSARDRRSYEQYF

clone size: -
D gene: TRBD2
J gene: TRBJ2-1
V gene: TRBV29-1
CDR3 DNA: TGCAGCGTTGTAGCTAGCGGGGTTGTATACAATGAGCAGTTCTTC
CDR3 protein: CSVVASGVVYNEQFF

clone size: few
D gene: TRBD2
J gene: TRBJ2-3
V gene: TRBV7-2
CDR3 DNA: TGTGCCAGCAGCGAAACCCGGACTAGCGGGGGGGTGCATTCAGATACGCAGTATTTT
CDR3 protein: CASSETRTSGGVHSDTQYF

clone size: -
D gene: TRBD2
J gene: TRBJ2-3
V gene: TRBV5-1
CDR3 DNA: TGCGCCAGCAGCTTGAATAGCGGGAAGGCAGATACGCAGTATTTT
CDR3 protein: CASSLNSGKADTQYF

clone size: once
D gene: -
J gene: TRBJ2-7
V gene: TRBV6-1
CDR3 DNA: TGTGCCAGCAGTGAAACCACAGGGCCCTCCTACGAGCAGTACTTC
CDR3 protein: CASSETTGPSYEQYF

clone size: -
D gene: TRBD2
J gene: TRBJ2-3
V gene: TRBV5-1
CDR3 DNA: TGCGCCAGCAGTCCCCCGGGACTAGCTTCGGATACGCAGTATTTT
CDR3 protein: CASSPPGLASDTQYF

clone size: few
D gene: -
J gene: TRBJ1-2
V gene: TRBV11-1
CDR3 DNA: TGTGCCAGCAGCCGAACAACAATCCGGGGTAATTCCCTCTATGGCTACACCTTC
CDR3 protein: CASSRTTIRGNSLYGYTF

clone size: -
D gene: TRBD1
J gene: TRBJ2-4
V gene: TRBV28
CDR3 DNA: TGTGCCAGCAGTCCCCCCGGACAGGGGGATAACATTCAGTACTTC
CDR3 protein: CASSPPGQGDNIQYF

clone size: -
D gene: TRBD1
J gene: TRBJ2-5
V gene: TRBV5-1
CDR3 DNA: TGCGCCAGCAGCTTACAGGGGGGTCCCCTACAAGAGACCCAGTACTTC
CDR3 protein: CASSLQGGPLQETQYF

clone size: -
D gene: TRBD2
J gene: TRBJ2-7
V gene: TRBV4-2
CDR3 DNA: TGTGCCAGCAGCCGAGAATCCGGGACTAGCGGGGGGGGGTGGGAGCAGTACTTC
CDR3 protein: CASSRESGTSGGGWEQYF